This record covers a single TCR beta chain. Its antigen is as yet unknown. This CDR3 has 16 residues. The germline CDR1 and CDR2 sequences are LGHNA and YNFKEQ. V was clipped by 0 bases and J by 9 bases, with 18 bases between them. The authors incorporated unique molecular identifiers into the TCR beta cDNA libraries. TCRdb redid the calling of the PCR reads with MiXCR, one entry per CDR3 protein. The sample shows about 810,000 distinct CDR3 sequences, around 50% of them seen only once. This record belongs to a study of post-analysis software for immune sequencing data. The study's findings and limits: In patients, about five TRBV segments were more frequent than in controls, with TRBV5-6, TRBV5-1 and TRBV20-1 among them. Same-batch preparations were strongly co-clustered by F measure.

This receptor was identified in a girl aged 10-17 years with multiple sclerosis. The specimen was blood. The chain carries TRBV4-2 and TRBJ2-1, with D perhaps TRBD1 (5 bases). As DNA, the CDR3 is TGTGCCAGCAGCCAAGATATTGGCCAGGGCAACAGTGAGCAGTTCTTC. Translation: CASSQDIGQGNSEQFF.